Reported below is one T cell receptor beta chain. Antigen: not known. TCRdb keeps only in-frame clones here, not all; method: immunoSEQ multiplex PCR. Counted here are under 40,000 clones, roughly 82% occurring once; the ten biggest clones make up 25% to 40%. The data belong to a study of PD-1 blockade in classical Hodgkin lymphoma. Every patient was affected by relapse after autologous stem cell transplantation, while exposure to brentuximab vedotin was not uniform. Germline CDR1 is LNHDA and CDR2 is SQIVND (reference sequence). The CDR3 length is 17 residues. The J segment lost 2 bases and the V segment lost 3 bases, leaving 11 bases of the junction unmatched. Study results and caveats: Patients who responded completely had about the same baseline diversity as newly diagnosed patients. Diversity in CD4+ TCRs, unlike that measured in CD8+ TCRs, had risen significantly by C4D1.

The sample here was peripheral blood mononuclear cells (PBMCs), taken at baseline. The rearrangement links TRBV19 to TRBJ2-5; 8 bases map to TRBD2. The clonotype originates from a human donor with classical Hodgkin lymphoma. The CDR3 loop is CASSILWAAGEQETQYF. CDR3 coding DNA: TGTGCCAGTAGTATTCTCTGGGCAGCGGGGGAGCAAGAGACCCAGTACTTC.